The T cell receptor beta chain described here comes from a study of CD8 T cells in Susac syndrome. RNA, at about 0.45 to 1 ug, was reverse transcribed with random hexamers. TCRdb recomputed calls from the immunoSEQ multiplex PCR reads with MiXCR, one row per CDR3 protein. The sample has around 190,000 distinct CDR3 sequences; around 96% are singletons. Germline V gene data show CDR1 as MDHEN and CDR2 as SYDVKM. The CDR3 has 12 amino acids. The germline V and J ends were trimmed by 7 bases and 10 bases, with 16 bases remaining between them. Specimen: CD4+ T cells from PBMCs. This receptor was taken from a human donor in good health. The chain links TRBV28 to TRBJ1-2, with D possibly being TRBD1 (5 bases). CDR3 in amino acids: CASTPGDGFYTF. The CDR3 nucleotides read TGTGCCAGCACCCCCGGGGACGGATTCTACACCTTC.